A selection of T cell receptor beta chains follows, all from one sample in a study of cytomegalovirus exposure and HLA in healthy donors. Generated by immunoSEQ multiplex PCR, the TCRdb table keeps only in-frame clones and is missing some. The table records 150,000 to 200,000 clones, over 60% of them present only once. The sequenced material came from PBMCs. The source is a young man in good health and CMV-seronegative. CDR3s leave out the opening cysteine and the closing phenylalanine or tryptophan.

v_gene	j_gene	CDR3aa
TRBV2	TRBJ1-2	ASSRGARGYT
TRBV19	TRBJ1-4	ASSILATTNEKLF
TRBV6-1	TRBJ1-4	ASSTDRGGEKLF
TRBV4-1	TRBJ1-2	ASSQGPANYGYT
TRBV28	TRBJ2-7	ASLSGQTYEQY
TRBV5-1	TRBJ2-2	ATMGQGVSGELF
TRBV6-1	TRBJ2-5	ASSEEAHFSQY
TRBV6-1	TRBJ1-6	ASSGQGARGSPLH
TRBV4-1	TRBJ2-5	ASSAALVEKTQY
TRBV5-4	TRBJ2-7	ASSLGLAGTYEQY
TRBV4-2	TRBJ1-1	ASSPQGQGGFEAF
TRBV30	TRBJ1-1	AWSVRQGLNTEAF
TRBV10-2	TRBJ2-7	ASGPGEIYEQY
TRBV7-9	TRBJ2-3	ASSLIQGSITDTQY
TRBV2	TRBJ2-1	ASREELAGGYNEQF
TRBV5-1	TRBJ1-1	ASNQGFLNTEAF
TRBV7-2	TRBJ2-3	ASSSQRGNTDTQY
TRBV28	TRBJ1-1	ATYVGEMNTEAF
TRBV7-9	TRBJ2-5	ASSRRRETQY
TRBV11-2	TRBJ1-1	ASSLDGGAAF
TRBV2	TRBJ2-1	ATKSSGPYNEQF
TRBV5-4	TRBJ1-1	ASSSQVANTEAF
TRBV7-3	TRBJ2-7	ASSLVPGNPINEQY
TRBV6-1	TRBJ1-2	ASSSRGQGLYGYT
TRBV7-9	TRBJ2-5	ASSLGLAVQETQY
TRBV27	TRBJ1-2	ASSSGQGDYGYT
TRBV7-6	TRBJ1-2	ASSLDRAGYGYT
TRBV18	TRBJ1-2	ASSPSLGQGDYGYT
TRBV5-1	TRBJ2-1	ASSPGTGSYNEQF
TRBV5-6	TRBJ1-2	ASSSDGVTTGYT
TRBV18	TRBJ2-4	ASSPPSEDIQY
TRBV7-3	TRBJ2-7	ASSLKGSNEQY
TRBV9	TRBJ1-1	ASSSQDRESTEAF
TRBV6-1	TRBJ2-7	ASSGASGGKSYEQY
TRBV7-3	TRBJ1-2	ASSSPPTGRNGYT
TRBV9	TRBJ1-2	ASSVAVGAAGTYGYT
TRBV5-1	TRBJ2-2	ASSLAVGTGELF